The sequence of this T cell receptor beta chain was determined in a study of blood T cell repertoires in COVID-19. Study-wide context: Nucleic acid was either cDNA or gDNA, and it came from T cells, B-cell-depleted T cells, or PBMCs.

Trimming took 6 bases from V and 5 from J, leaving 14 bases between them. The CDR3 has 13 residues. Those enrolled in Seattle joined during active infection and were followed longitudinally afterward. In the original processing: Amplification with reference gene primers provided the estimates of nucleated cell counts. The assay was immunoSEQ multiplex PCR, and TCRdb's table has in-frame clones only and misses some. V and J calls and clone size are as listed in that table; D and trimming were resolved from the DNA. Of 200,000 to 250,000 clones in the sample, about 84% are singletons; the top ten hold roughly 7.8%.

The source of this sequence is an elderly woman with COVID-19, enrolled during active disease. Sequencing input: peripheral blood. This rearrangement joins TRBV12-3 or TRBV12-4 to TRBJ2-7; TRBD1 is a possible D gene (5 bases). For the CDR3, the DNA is TGTGCCAGCAGCTCATCAGGGCCCAACGAGCAGTACTTC. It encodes CASSSSGPNEQYF.